The 14 T cell receptor beta chains presented below share a single source sample, sequenced in a study of HIV-infected patients and healthy controls. About 540 ng RNA was reverse transcribed with alpha and beta constant-region primers. Using multiplexing indices, alpha and beta chain libraries were generated apart by chain-specific third strand synthesis. TCRdb used MiXCR to reprocess the 5' RACE reads, holding one entry per CDR3 protein. The sample consists of about 10,000 distinct CDR3 sequences, approximately 6% of them appearing once. Antiretroviral therapy had run roughly three months, about 14 weeks, before follow-up blood collection. Whole blood was used without fractionation, so all unsorted peripheral T cells were included. This specimen was blood, taken during antiretroviral therapy. These receptor sequences come from an adult with HIV infection. The donor label of this sample is uncertain.

By frequency in the sample, this clonotype is medium-sized. The chain joins TRBV2 to TRBJ1-2, with D unresolved. The CDR3 spans 16 residues. Germline V gene data show CDR1 as SNHLY and CDR2 as FYNNEI. The germline V and J ends were trimmed by 2 bases and 4 bases, with 17 bases remaining between them. Written as DNA, the CDR3 is TGTGCCAGCAGTGAATCTGTCGAAGGGTCGGGCTATGGCTACACCTTC. This translates into CASSESVEGSGYGYTF.

This clonotype was seen many times. The chain is built from TRBV6-5 and TRBJ1-5, with TRBD1 matching 12 bases. Germline CDR1 and CDR2: MNHEY and SVGAGI. V lost 5 bases, J lost 6 bases, and 5 bases stayed unmatched. The CDR3 sequence is 15 residues long. CDR3 sequence reads: CASSTGQGAGQPQHF. The CDR3 coding sequence is TGTGCCAGCAGTACGGGACAGGGGGCCGGTCAGCCCCAGCATTTT.

This clonotype is medium-sized by share. The chain is built from TRBV6-2 or TRBV6-3 and TRBJ1-1, with D possibly matching TRBD1 (5 bases). CDR1 is MNHEY, CDR2 SVGEGT, per germline. The CDR3 is 16 amino acids. V lost 4 bases, J lost 0 bases, and 15 bases lay in between. The CDR3 here is CASSSYEGPMNTEAFF. As DNA, the CDR3 is TGTGCCAGCAGTTCGTACGAGGGGCCCATGAACACTGAAGCTTTCTTT.

The table lists this clonotype with a few counts. V gene TRBV12-3 or TRBV12-4 combines with J gene TRBJ2-1; tentatively, D is TRBD2 (5 bases). V gave up 5 bases and J gave up 0 bases, with 14 bases separating them. The CDR3 contains 16 residues. The CDR3 here is CASSPRTGSSYNEQFF. The CDR3 region has the DNA TGTGCCAGCAGTCCCCGGACGGGGAGCTCCTACAATGAGCAGTTCTTC.

This clonotype appeared many times. Written as DNA, the CDR3 is TGTGCCAGCAGCACCGTGGGAGTATTGGCTAGCGGGGGGTTAGATACGCAGTATTTT. This codes for CASSTVGVLASGGLDTQYF. This rearrangement joins TRBV11-2 to TRBJ2-3, with 11 bases aligning to TRBD2. V was clipped by 5 bases and J by 5 bases; unmatched bases: 18. The CDR3 has 19 residues. Germline values: CDR1 SGHAT, CDR2 FQNNGV.

This clonotype was detected many times. The chain links TRBV20-1 to TRBJ2-5; 9 bases are a match to TRBD2. J gave up 5 bases and V 3 bases, and 16 bases lay outside the gene matches. This CDR3 contains 17 residues. The germline gives CDR1 DFQATT, CDR2 SNEGSKA (reference sequence). This CDR3 is CSASAPPQRGAVETQYF. The DNA for the CDR3 is TGCAGTGCTAGCGCCCCCCCCCAGCGGGGGGCCGTCGAGACCCAGTACTTC.

This clonotype was observed at least ten times. The genes are TRBV5-5 and TRBJ2-5; 8 nucleotides agree with TRBD2. The CDR3 sequence is 15 residues long. J gave up 6 bases and V 0 bases, and 7 bases lay outside the gene matches. Germline-derived CDR1 and CDR2 are SGHKS and YYEKEE (reference sequence). The CDR3 here is CASSLEYGGGKTQYF. CDR3 sequence (DNA): TGTGCCAGCAGCTTGGAGTACGGGGGGGGGAAGACCCAGTACTTC.

This clonotype came up many times. The chain recombines TRBV7-9 with TRBJ2-5; 8 bases match TRBD2. Germline V gene data show CDR1 as SEHNR and CDR2 as FQNEAQ (reference sequence). The CDR3 covers 15 residues. The V gene end was trimmed by 5 bases and the J gene end by 2 bases; junction bases not matched to a gene: 7. CDR3 bases: TGTGCCAGCAGCAACTCCGGGACTAGGCAAGAGACCCAGTACTTC. Protein sequence: CASSNSGTRQETQYF.

Within the sample, this clonotype is medium-sized (0.01 to 0.1%). The germline gene is not matched at one end of the junction; a read error may be the cause. The chain couples TRBV20-1 to TRBJ1-1; possible D gene TRBD1, 5 bases. The CDR3 has 13 amino acids. The germline V gene has CDR1 DFQATT and CDR2 SNEGSKA (reference sequence). As DNA, the CDR3 is TGCAGTGCTCCGATCCCATTTGGTACGGACACTTATTTT. Protein product: CSAPIPFGTDTYF.

This clonotype counts as medium-sized. The rearrangement links TRBV7-9 to TRBJ2-6; D gene uncertain. This CDR3 spans 18 amino acids. V shed 3 bases and J shed 0 bases, with 15 bases lying between them. Germline V CDR1 and CDR2: SEHNR, FQNEAQ (reference sequence). For the CDR3, the DNA is TGTGCCAGCAGCTTCTGGGTTTCCTTATCCTCTGGGGCCAACGTCCTGACTTTC. Translated: CASSFWVSLSSGANVLTF.

About this clonotype itself: A much larger clone differs by one base, so this may be a read error. The CDR3 is CASTLGGAVSYEQYF. Here the CDR3 DNA reads TGTGCCAGCACCTTGGGGGGGGCGGTCTCCTACGAGCAGTACTTC. The V gene is TRBV13, the J gene TRBJ2-7, with D possibly matching TRBD2 (7 bases). Germline V gene data show CDR1 as PRHDT and CDR2 as FYEKMQ (reference sequence). The CDR3 is 15 amino acids. V was pared by 7 bases and J by 0 bases, with 16 bases between.

This clonotype was seen at least ten times. The chain couples TRBV24-1 to TRBJ2-2; 9 nucleotides agree with TRBD1. The ends lost 1 base at V and 4 bases at J; junction bases unmatched: 3. Per the germline V gene, CDR1 is KGHDR and CDR2 is SFDVKD. CDR3 length: 16 amino acids. In nucleotides, the CDR3 is TGTGCCACCAGTGATTTAGGGACAGGGTTCACCGGGGAGCTGTTTTTT. It codes for CATSDLGTGFTGELFF.

This clonotype was observed at least ten times. This sequence joins TRBV5-6 and TRBJ1-1; TRBD1 might be the D (5 bases). Per germline, CDR1 SGHDT and CDR2 YYEEEE. CDR3 size: 18 residues. V was cut by 5 bases and J by 5 bases, with 28 bases left in between. This chain's CDR3 is CASSYRALRLGANTEAFF. The CDR3 DNA is TGTGCCAGCAGTTACCGCGCCTTGCGTCTCGGGGCGAATACTGAAGCTTTCTTT.

This clonotype was recorded at least ten times. This chain connects TRBV6-6 to TRBJ1-5; D may be TRBD1 (6 bases). The length of the CDR3 is 15 residues. Trimming cost V 8 bases and J 5 bases, with 19 bases left between them. From germline, CDR1 is MNHNY and CDR2 SVGAGI (reference sequence). The CDR3 region is CASGAPEQGYQPQHF. CDR3 sequence (DNA): TGTGCCAGCGGGGCACCCGAACAGGGCTATCAGCCCCAGCATTTT.